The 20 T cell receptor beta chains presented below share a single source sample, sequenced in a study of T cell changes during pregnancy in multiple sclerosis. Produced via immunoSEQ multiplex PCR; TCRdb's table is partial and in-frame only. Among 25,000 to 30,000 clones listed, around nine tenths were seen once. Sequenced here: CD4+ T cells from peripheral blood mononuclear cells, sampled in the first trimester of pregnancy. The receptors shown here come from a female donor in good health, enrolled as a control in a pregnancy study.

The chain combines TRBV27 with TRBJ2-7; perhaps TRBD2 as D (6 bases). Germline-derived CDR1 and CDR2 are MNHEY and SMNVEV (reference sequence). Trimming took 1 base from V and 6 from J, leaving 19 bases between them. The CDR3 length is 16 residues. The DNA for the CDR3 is TGTGCCAGCAGTTTATTTCTAGCTTCGGGAGACGGCGAGCAGTACTTC. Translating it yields CASSLFLASGDGEQYF.

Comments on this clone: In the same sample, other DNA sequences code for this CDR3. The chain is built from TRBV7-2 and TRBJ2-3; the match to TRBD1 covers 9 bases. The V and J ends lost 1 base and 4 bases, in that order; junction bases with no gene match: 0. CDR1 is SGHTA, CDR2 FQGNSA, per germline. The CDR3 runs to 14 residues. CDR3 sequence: CASSLGQGADTQYF. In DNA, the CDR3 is TGTGCCAGCAGCTTAGGACAGGGGGCAGATACGCAGTATTTT.

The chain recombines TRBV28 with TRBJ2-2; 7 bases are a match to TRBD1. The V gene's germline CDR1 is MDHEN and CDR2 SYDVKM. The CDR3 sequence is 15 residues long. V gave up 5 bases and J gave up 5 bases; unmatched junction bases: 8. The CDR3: CASSLQTGRTGELFF. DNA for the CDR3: TGTGCCAGCAGTCTCCAGACAGGGAGAACCGGGGAGCTGTTTTTT.

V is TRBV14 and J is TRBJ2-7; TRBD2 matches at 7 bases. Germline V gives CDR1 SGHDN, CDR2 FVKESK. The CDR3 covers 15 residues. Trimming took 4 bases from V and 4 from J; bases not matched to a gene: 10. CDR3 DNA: TGTGCCAGCAGCCGAGCCGGGACTAAACTGTACGAGCAGTACTTC. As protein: CASSRAGTKLYEQYF.

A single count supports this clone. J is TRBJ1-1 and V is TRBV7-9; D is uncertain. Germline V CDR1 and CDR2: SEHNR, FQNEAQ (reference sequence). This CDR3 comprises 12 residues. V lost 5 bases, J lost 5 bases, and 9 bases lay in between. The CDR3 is CASSPVKTEAFF. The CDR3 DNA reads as TGTGCCAGCAGCCCAGTAAAGACTGAAGCTTTCTTT.

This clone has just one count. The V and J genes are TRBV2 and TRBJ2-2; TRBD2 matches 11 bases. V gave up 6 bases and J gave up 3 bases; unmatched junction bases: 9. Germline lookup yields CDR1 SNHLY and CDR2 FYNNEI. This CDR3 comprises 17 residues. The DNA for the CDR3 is TGTGCCAGCAGGGAAATCGGGACTAGCGGATACACCGGGGAGCTGTTTTTT. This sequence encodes CASREIGTSGYTGELFF. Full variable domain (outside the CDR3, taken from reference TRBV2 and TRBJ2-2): EPEVTQTPSHQVTQMGQEVILRCVPISNHLYFYWYRQILGQKVEFLVSFYNNEISEKSEIFDDQFSVERPDGSNFTLKIRSTKLEDSAMYFCASREIGTSGYTGELFFGEGSRLTVL.

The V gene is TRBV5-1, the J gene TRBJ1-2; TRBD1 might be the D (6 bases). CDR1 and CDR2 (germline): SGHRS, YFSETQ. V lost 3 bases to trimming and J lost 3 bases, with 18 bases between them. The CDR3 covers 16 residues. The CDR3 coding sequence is TGCGCCAGCAGCTGGACGACAGGAGCGGATTACTATGGCTACACCTTC. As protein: CASSWTTGADYYGYTF. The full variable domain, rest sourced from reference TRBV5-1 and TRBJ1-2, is KAGVTQTPRYLIKTRGQQVTLSCSPISGHRSVSWYQQTPGQGLQFLFEYFSETQRNKGNFPGRFSGRQFSNSRSEMNVSTLELGDSALYLCASSWTTGADYYGYTFGSGTRLTVV.

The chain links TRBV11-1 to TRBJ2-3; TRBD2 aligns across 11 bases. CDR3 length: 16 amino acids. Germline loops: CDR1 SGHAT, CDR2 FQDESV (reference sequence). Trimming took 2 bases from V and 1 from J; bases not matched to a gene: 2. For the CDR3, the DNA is TGTGCCAGCAGCTTATTAGCGGGAGGGGGCACAGATACGCAGTATTTT. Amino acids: CASSLLAGGGTDTQYF. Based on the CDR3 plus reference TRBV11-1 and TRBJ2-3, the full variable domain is EAEVAQSPRYKITEKSQAVAFWCDPISGHATLYWYRQILGQGPELLVQFQDESVVDDSQLPKDRFSAERLKGVDSTLKIQPAELGDSAMYLCASSLLAGGGTDTQYFGPGTRLTVL.

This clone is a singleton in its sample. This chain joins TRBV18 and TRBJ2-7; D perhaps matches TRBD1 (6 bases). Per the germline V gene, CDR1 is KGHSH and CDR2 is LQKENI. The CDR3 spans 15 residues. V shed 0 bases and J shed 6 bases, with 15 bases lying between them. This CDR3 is CASSPPMSGESEQYF. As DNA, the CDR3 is TGTGCCAGCTCACCACCTATGTCAGGGGAGTCCGAGCAGTACTTC.

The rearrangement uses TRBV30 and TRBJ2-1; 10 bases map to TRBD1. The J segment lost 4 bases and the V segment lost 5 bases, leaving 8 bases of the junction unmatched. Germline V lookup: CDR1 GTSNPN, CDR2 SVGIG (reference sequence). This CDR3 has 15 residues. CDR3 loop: CAWRPGQGLYNEQFF. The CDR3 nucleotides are TGTGCCTGGCGGCCGGGACAGGGGTTATACAATGAGCAGTTCTTC.

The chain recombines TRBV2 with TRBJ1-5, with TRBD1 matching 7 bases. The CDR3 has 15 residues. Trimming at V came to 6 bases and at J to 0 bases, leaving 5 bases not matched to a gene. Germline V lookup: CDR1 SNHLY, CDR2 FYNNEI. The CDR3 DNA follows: TGTGCCAGCAGGGGACAGACTTATAGCAATCAGCCCCAGCATTTT. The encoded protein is CASRGQTYSNQPQHF. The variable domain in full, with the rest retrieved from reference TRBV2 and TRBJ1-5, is EPEVTQTPSHQVTQMGQEVILRCVPISNHLYFYWYRQILGQKVEFLVSFYNNEISEKSEIFDDQFSVERPDGSNFTLKIRSTKLEDSAMYFCASRGQTYSNQPQHFGDGTRLSIL.

Written as DNA, the CDR3 is TGTGCCAGCAGCAAAGGAAGGGACATCTACAATGAGCAGTTCTTC. Its translation: CASSKGRDIYNEQFF. V and J are TRBV21-1 and TRBJ2-1; TRBD1 was called by the table and not checked on the DNA. TRBV21-1 is a pseudogene locus. The CDR3 has 15 amino acids.

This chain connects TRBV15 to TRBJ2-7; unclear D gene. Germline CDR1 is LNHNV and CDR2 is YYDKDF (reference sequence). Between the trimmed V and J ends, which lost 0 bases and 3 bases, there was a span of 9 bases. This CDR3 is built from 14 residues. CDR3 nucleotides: TGTGCCACCAGCAGAGAACTAATCGACTACGAGCAGTACTTC. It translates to CATSRELIDYEQYF. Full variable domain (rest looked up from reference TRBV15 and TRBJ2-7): DAMVIQNPRYQVTQFGKPVTLSCSQTLNHNVMYWYQQKSSQAPKLLFHYYDKDFNNEADTPDNFQSRRPNTSFCFLDIRSPGLGDTAMYLCATSRELIDYEQYFGPGTRLTVT.

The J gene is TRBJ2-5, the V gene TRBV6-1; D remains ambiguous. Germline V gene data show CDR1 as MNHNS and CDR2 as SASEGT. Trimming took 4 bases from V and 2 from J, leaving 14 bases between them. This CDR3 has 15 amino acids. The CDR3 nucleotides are TGTGCCAGCAGTGTCCTTTTCGCAGTGCAAGAGACCCAGTACTTC. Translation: CASSVLFAVQETQYF.

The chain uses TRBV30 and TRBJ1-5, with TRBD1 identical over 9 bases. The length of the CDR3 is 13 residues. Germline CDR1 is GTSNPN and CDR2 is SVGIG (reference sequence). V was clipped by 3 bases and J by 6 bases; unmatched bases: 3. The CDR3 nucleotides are TGTGCCTGGAGCGGACAGGGGACTCAGCCCCAGCATTTT. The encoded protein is CAWSGQGTQPQHF.

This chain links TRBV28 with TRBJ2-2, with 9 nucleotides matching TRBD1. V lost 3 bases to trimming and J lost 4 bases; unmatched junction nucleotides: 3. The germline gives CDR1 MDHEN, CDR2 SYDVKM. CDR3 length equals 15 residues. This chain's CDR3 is CASSFYRGPTGELFF. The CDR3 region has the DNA TGTGCCAGCAGTTTCTACAGGGGGCCCACCGGGGAGCTGTTTTTT.

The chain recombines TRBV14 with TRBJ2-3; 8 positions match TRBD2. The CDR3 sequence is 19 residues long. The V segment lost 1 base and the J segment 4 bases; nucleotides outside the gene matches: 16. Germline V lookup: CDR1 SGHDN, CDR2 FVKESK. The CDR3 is CASSQATALGGATADTQYF. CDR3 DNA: TGTGCCAGCAGCCAAGCTACCGCCCTCGGGGGGGCCACCGCAGATACGCAGTATTTT.

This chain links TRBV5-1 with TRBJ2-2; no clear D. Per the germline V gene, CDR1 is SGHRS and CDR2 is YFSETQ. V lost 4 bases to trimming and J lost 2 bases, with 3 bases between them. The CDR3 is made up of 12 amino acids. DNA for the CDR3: TGCGCCAGCAGCCTAAACACCGGGGAGCTGTTTTTT. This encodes CASSLNTGELFF. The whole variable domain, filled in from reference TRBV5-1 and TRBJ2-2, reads KAGVTQTPRYLIKTRGQQVTLSCSPISGHRSVSWYQQTPGQGLQFLFEYFSETQRNKGNFPGRFSGRQFSNSRSEMNVSTLELGDSALYLCASSLNTGELFFGEGSRLTVL.

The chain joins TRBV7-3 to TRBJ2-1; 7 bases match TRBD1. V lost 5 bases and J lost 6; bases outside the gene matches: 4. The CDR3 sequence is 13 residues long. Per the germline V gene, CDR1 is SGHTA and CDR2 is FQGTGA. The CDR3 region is CASSDHRGNEQFF. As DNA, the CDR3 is TGTGCCAGCAGCGACCACAGGGGCAATGAGCAGTTCTTC.

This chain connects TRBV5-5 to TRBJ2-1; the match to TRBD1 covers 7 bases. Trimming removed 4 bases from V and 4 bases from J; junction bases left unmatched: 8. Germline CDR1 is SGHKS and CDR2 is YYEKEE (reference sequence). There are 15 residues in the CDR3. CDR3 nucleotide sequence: TGTGCCAGCAGCAGAGACAGGGTTTCATACAATGAGCAGTTCTTC. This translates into CASSRDRVSYNEQFF.